This is a list of T cell receptor beta chains from one sample in a study of T cell responses to AZD1222 COVID-19 vaccine. Assay used: immunoSEQ multiplex PCR; TCRdb lists only in-frame clones, some missing. The sample has 150,000 to 200,000 clones; 88% are singletons. The sequenced sample was peripheral blood, obtained on day 0 of AZD1222 vaccination. These receptor sequences come from an adult in good health. Both conserved end residues are part of each CDR3. The D gene is left open where the match is weak. The listing skips clone size in some rows; elsewhere it reads once, few, many or a size class.

v_gene: TRBV3-1/TRBV3-2
abundance: once
d_gene: .
j_gene: TRBJ1-5
CDR3aa: CASSQAAGRQSNQPQHF
CDR3nt: TGTGCCAGCAGCCAAGCGGCAGGGAGGCAAAGCAATCAGCCCCAGCATTTT

v_gene: TRBV11-2
abundance: .
d_gene: .
j_gene: TRBJ1-6
CDR3aa: CASSFRENSPLHF
CDR3nt: TGTGCCAGCAGCTTCAGGGAAAATTCACCCCTCCACTTT

v_gene: TRBV5-4
abundance: .
d_gene: .
j_gene: TRBJ1-4
CDR3aa: CASSLRGVGKLFF
CDR3nt: TGTGCCAGCAGCTTAAGGGGGGTCGGAAAACTGTTTTTT

v_gene: TRBV5-4
abundance: .
d_gene: .
j_gene: TRBJ1-1
CDR3aa: CASSRRGTEAFF
CDR3nt: TGTGCCAGCAGCCGACGGGGGACTGAAGCTTTCTTT

v_gene: TRBV4-2
abundance: .
d_gene: .
j_gene: TRBJ1-6
CDR3aa: CASSQEDGYNSPLHF
CDR3nt: TGTGCCAGCAGCCAAGAAGACGGCTATAATTCACCCCTCCACTTT

v_gene: TRBV5-5
abundance: .
d_gene: .
j_gene: TRBJ1-1
CDR3aa: CASSPDPPGNTEAFF
CDR3nt: TGTGCCAGCAGCCCGGACCCCCCGGGGAACACTGAAGCTTTCTTT

v_gene: TRBV6-2/TRBV6-3
abundance: once
d_gene: .
j_gene: TRBJ2-7
CDR3aa: CASSAHNSFSYEQYF
CDR3nt: TGTGCCAGCAGTGCTCACAACTCCTTCTCCTACGAGCAGTACTTC

v_gene: TRBV6-6
abundance: .
d_gene: TRBD1
j_gene: TRBJ1-4
CDR3aa: CASNTGANEKLFF
CDR3nt: TGTGCCAGCAACACAGGGGCTAATGAAAAACTGTTTTTT

v_gene: TRBV20-1
abundance: .
d_gene: .
j_gene: TRBJ1-1
CDR3aa: CSAVGGTEAFF
CDR3nt: TGCAGTGCTGTTGGGGGGACTGAAGCTTTCTTT

v_gene: TRBV6-2/TRBV6-3
abundance: .
d_gene: .
j_gene: TRBJ2-7
CDR3aa: CASSSDWAYEQYF
CDR3nt: TGTGCCAGCAGTTCAGATTGGGCCTACGAGCAGTACTTC

v_gene: TRBV6-6
abundance: .
d_gene: .
j_gene: TRBJ1-6
CDR3aa: CASSLSGGDSPLHF
CDR3nt: TGTGCCAGCAGTTTATCGGGGGGAGATTCACCCCTCCACTTT

v_gene: TRBV28
abundance: .
d_gene: .
j_gene: TRBJ2-1
CDR3aa: CASSVGNEQFF
CDR3nt: TGTGCCAGCAGCGTGGGGAATGAGCAGTTCTTC

v_gene: TRBV10-3
abundance: once
d_gene: .
j_gene: TRBJ1-2
CDR3aa: CAISDRDPGVWNYGYTF
CDR3nt: TGTGCCATCAGTGACCGGGACCCAGGGGTGTGGAACTATGGCTACACCTTC

v_gene: TRBV5-5
abundance: .
d_gene: .
j_gene: TRBJ2-6
CDR3aa: CASSFSRGGANVLTF
CDR3nt: TGTGCCAGCAGCTTCTCGAGGGGTGGGGCCAACGTCCTGACTTTC

v_gene: TRBV6-2/TRBV6-3
abundance: .
d_gene: .
j_gene: TRBJ1-5
CDR3aa: CASSGTGTKVQPQHF
CDR3nt: TGTGCCAGCAGTGGTACCGGGACAAAGGTTCAGCCCCAGCATTTT

v_gene: TRBV14
abundance: .
d_gene: .
j_gene: TRBJ1-3
CDR3aa: CASSQGRSSGNTIYF
CDR3nt: TGTGCCAGCAGCCAAGGCAGGAGCTCTGGAAACACCATATATTTT

v_gene: TRBV9
abundance: once
d_gene: .
j_gene: TRBJ2-3
CDR3aa: CASSVEGRWGAADTQYF
CDR3nt: TGTGCCAGCAGCGTAGAGGGCCGTTGGGGGGCCGCAGATACGCAGTATTTT

v_gene: TRBV7-2
abundance: .
d_gene: .
j_gene: TRBJ1-6
CDR3aa: CASSSGKF
CDR3nt: TGTGCCAGCAGCTCCGGGAAATTT

v_gene: TRBV5-1
abundance: .
d_gene: .
j_gene: TRBJ2-1
CDR3aa: CASSSPPEFEQFF
CDR3nt: TGCGCCAGCAGCTCGCCTCCGGAGTTTGAGCAGTTCTTC

v_gene: TRBV27
abundance: .
d_gene: .
j_gene: TRBJ1-2
CDR3aa: CASSLSGGREGYTF
CDR3nt: TGTGCCAGCAGTTTATCCGGGGGACGAGAAGGCTACACCTTC

v_gene: TRBV4-3
abundance: .
d_gene: TRBD2
j_gene: TRBJ2-2
CDR3aa: CASRGASGRENTGELFF
CDR3nt: TGCGCCAGCAGGGGGGCTAGCGGGAGGGAGAACACCGGGGAGCTGTTTTTT

v_gene: TRBV18
abundance: .
d_gene: .
j_gene: TRBJ2-6
CDR3aa: CASSPLGGLSGANVLTF
CDR3nt: TGTGCCAGCTCACCTCTTGGGGGGCTATCTGGGGCCAACGTCCTGACTTTC

v_gene: TRBV5-1
abundance: .
d_gene: .
j_gene: TRBJ2-2
CDR3aa: CASNKGANTGELFF
CDR3nt: TGCGCCAGCAATAAAGGGGCGAACACCGGGGAGCTGTTTTTT

v_gene: TRBV20-1
abundance: .
d_gene: TRBD1
j_gene: TRBJ1-2
CDR3aa: CSASFGRGYGYTF
CDR3nt: TGCAGTGCTAGTTTCGGCAGGGGGTATGGCTACACCTTC

v_gene: TRBV7-9
abundance: .
d_gene: .
j_gene: TRBJ1-1
CDR3aa: CASSPNRRVNTEAFF
CDR3nt: TGTGCCAGCAGTCCAAATAGGCGGGTGAACACTGAAGCTTTCTTT

v_gene: TRBV2
abundance: .
d_gene: TRBD2
j_gene: TRBJ2-7
CDR3aa: CASKLAGGLSYEQYF
CDR3nt: TGTGCCAGCAAACTAGCGGGGGGCCTCTCCTACGAGCAGTACTTC